Below are 15 T cell receptor beta chains sequenced from a single sample in a study of CD8 T cell repertoires and HIV-1 epitope variants. What these receptors recognize is not known. Clones were sequenced by immunoSEQ multiplex PCR, and TCRdb holds only the in-frame ones, with some missing. The table lists around 4,000 clones, roughly two thirds of them singletons. The sample taken for sequencing was cultured CD8+ T cells derived from PBMCs. The receptors come from a male donor with HIV.

This clone is labeled large. V and J are TRBV7-9 and TRBJ2-7, with a possible D match to TRBD2 (6 bases). In germline, CDR1 is SEHNR, CDR2 FQNEAQ (reference sequence). Trimming left V 2 bases short and J 6 bases short, with 8 bases between. This CDR3 is 12 amino acids long. The CDR3 is CASSLRAGEQYF. The CDR3 DNA is TGTGCCAGCAGCTTACGAGCGGGCGAGCAGTACTTC.

This clone was seen a handful of times. J is TRBJ1-1 and V is TRBV4-3; D is ambiguous. V lost 1 base, J lost 5 bases, and 14 bases lay in between. Looked up from germline, CDR1 is LGHNA and CDR2 is YSLEER. The CDR3 loop spans 15 amino acids. CDR3 residues: CASSQVLEVGTEAFF. The CDR3 DNA sequence: TGCGCCAGCAGCCAAGTACTGGAGGTGGGGACTGAAGCTTTCTTT.

The CDR3 region has the DNA TGTGCCAGCAGCTTAGAGGGAAACAATCAGCCCCAGCATTTT. This codes for CASSLEGNNQPQHF. The rearrangement links TRBV7-9 to TRBJ1-5; D unclear. The germline V and J ends were trimmed by 1 base and 3 bases, with 7 bases remaining between them. CDR3 length: 14 residues. Per germline, CDR1 SEHNR and CDR2 FQNEAQ (reference sequence).

A few counts support this clone. The rearrangement joins TRBV7-8 to TRBJ1-2; tentatively, D is TRBD1 (5 bases). The CDR3 is 15 residues long. CDR1 is SGHVS, CDR2 FQNEAQ, per germline. Trimming took 3 bases from V and 0 from J, leaving 11 bases between them. The CDR3 DNA follows: TGTGCCAGCAGCTTCGGGACGACAGCTAACTATGGCTACACCTTC. This gives the protein CASSFGTTANYGYTF.

This chain joins TRBV28 and TRBJ2-1; TRBD2 matches at 8 bases. The J segment lost 2 bases and the V segment lost 7 bases, leaving 4 bases of the junction unmatched. Germline V lookup: CDR1 MDHEN, CDR2 SYDVKM. The CDR3 loop spans 14 amino acids. DNA of the CDR3: TGTGCCAGCACCGGGGGGGCCCCCTACAATGAGCAGTTCTTC. This sequence encodes CASTGGAPYNEQFF.

V gene TRBV27 combines with J gene TRBJ2-1, with D maybe TRBD1 (6 bases). The V gene's germline CDR1 is MNHEY and CDR2 SMNVEV (reference sequence). With 4 bases removed from V and 0 bases from J, the gap between germline ends came to 16 bases. The CDR3 is made up of 17 amino acids. The CDR3 is CASSSILTGYSYNEQFF. DNA for the CDR3: TGTGCCAGCAGTTCCATCCTGACAGGATACTCCTACAATGAGCAGTTCTTC.

The chain is built from TRBV12-5 and TRBJ1-5; D is possibly TRBD1 (6 bases). In germline, CDR1 is LGHNT, CDR2 FRNRAP. V was clipped by 9 bases and J by 10 bases, with 16 bases between them. The CDR3 runs to 12 residues. In DNA, the CDR3 is TGTGCTAGCCAACTAGGGGGGGGACCCCAGCATTTT. It specifies CASQLGGGPQHF. Full variable domain (missing parts from reference TRBV12-5 and TRBJ1-5): DARVTQTPRHKVTEMGQEVTMRCQPILGHNTVFWYRQTMMQGLELLAYFRNRAPLDDSGMPKDRFSAEMPDATLATLKIQPSEPRDSAVYFCASQLGGGPQHFGDGTRLSIL.

This chain uses TRBV19 with TRBJ2-2, with D tentatively TRBD1 or TRBD2 (5 bases each). CDR1 LNHDA and CDR2 SQIVND come from the germline V gene (reference sequence). V shed 5 bases and J shed 4 bases, with 11 bases lying between them. This CDR3 has 14 amino acids. The DNA of the CDR3 is TGTGCCAGTAGTCCGGGACCTACCACCGGGGAGCTGTTTTTT. Protein product: CASSPGPTTGELFF.

The CDR3 sequence: CASSPTVGLGQPYEQYF. The CDR3 DNA is TGTGCCAGCAGTCCGACCGTAGGATTGGGACAGCCCTACGAGCAGTACTTC. The chain carries TRBV25-1 and TRBJ2-7; 7 nucleotides agree with TRBD1. V was clipped by 5 bases and J by 2 bases; unmatched bases: 15. The germline V gene has CDR1 MGHDK and CDR2 SYGVNS. The CDR3 loop spans 17 amino acids.

V usage is TRBV4-1 and J usage is TRBJ2-4, with no clear D. The CDR3 length is 16 residues. V was clipped by 1 base and J by 0 bases, with 10 bases between them. Germline loops: CDR1 MGHRA, CDR2 YSYEKL. DNA for the CDR3: TGCGCCAGCAGCCAAGGTTTAAACTTAGCCAAAAACATTCAGTACTTC. Its protein product is CASSQGLNLAKNIQYF.

CDR3 nucleotides: TGTGCCAGCGGACCGGAAGGGAACACCGGGGAGCTGTTTTTT. As protein: CASGPEGNTGELFF. The V call is TRBV21-1, the J call TRBJ2-2. TRBV21-1 represents a pseudogene. The CDR3 is 14 residues long.

The chain has TRBV19 and TRBJ1-1; no reliable D call. The germline V gene has CDR1 LNHDA and CDR2 SQIVND (reference sequence). The CDR3 is made up of 13 amino acids. Trimming pared 6 bases from V and 4 bases from J, leaving 12 bases between. The CDR3: CASSPGWGTEAFF. Here the CDR3 DNA reads TGTGCCAGTAGCCCGGGTTGGGGCACTGAAGCTTTCTTT.

In DNA, the CDR3 is TGTGCCAGCAGCTTGGCCTACGACACCGGGGAGCTGTTTTTT. This codes for CASSLAYDTGELFF. V is TRBV5-6 and J is TRBJ2-2; D is uncertain. This CDR3 is 14 amino acids long. Germline loops: CDR1 SGHDT, CDR2 YYEEEE. The V and J ends lost 0 bases and 3 bases respectively, with 6 bases between them.

V gene TRBV5-6 combines with J gene TRBJ1-3; perhaps TRBD1 as D (5 bases). The germline CDR1 and CDR2 sequences are SGHDT and YYEEEE. This CDR3 contains 16 residues. V dropped 0 bases and J dropped 2 bases, with 12 bases sitting between them. In nucleotides, the CDR3 is TGTGCCAGCAGCTTGGGAGCCGGGGCAACTGGAAACACCATATATTTT. Its protein product is CASSLGAGATGNTIYF.

The rearrangement uses TRBV9 and TRBJ2-7; D may be TRBD1 or TRBD2 (5 bases each). The CDR3 length is 14 residues. Trimming shortened V by 6 bases and J by 6 bases, and 19 bases separated the two germline ends. Germline CDR1 reads SGDLS; CDR2 reads YYNGEE. The CDR3 loop is CASTPGAFTTEQYF. The CDR3 DNA sequence: TGTGCCAGCACCCCCGGGGCTTTTACTACCGAGCAGTACTTC.